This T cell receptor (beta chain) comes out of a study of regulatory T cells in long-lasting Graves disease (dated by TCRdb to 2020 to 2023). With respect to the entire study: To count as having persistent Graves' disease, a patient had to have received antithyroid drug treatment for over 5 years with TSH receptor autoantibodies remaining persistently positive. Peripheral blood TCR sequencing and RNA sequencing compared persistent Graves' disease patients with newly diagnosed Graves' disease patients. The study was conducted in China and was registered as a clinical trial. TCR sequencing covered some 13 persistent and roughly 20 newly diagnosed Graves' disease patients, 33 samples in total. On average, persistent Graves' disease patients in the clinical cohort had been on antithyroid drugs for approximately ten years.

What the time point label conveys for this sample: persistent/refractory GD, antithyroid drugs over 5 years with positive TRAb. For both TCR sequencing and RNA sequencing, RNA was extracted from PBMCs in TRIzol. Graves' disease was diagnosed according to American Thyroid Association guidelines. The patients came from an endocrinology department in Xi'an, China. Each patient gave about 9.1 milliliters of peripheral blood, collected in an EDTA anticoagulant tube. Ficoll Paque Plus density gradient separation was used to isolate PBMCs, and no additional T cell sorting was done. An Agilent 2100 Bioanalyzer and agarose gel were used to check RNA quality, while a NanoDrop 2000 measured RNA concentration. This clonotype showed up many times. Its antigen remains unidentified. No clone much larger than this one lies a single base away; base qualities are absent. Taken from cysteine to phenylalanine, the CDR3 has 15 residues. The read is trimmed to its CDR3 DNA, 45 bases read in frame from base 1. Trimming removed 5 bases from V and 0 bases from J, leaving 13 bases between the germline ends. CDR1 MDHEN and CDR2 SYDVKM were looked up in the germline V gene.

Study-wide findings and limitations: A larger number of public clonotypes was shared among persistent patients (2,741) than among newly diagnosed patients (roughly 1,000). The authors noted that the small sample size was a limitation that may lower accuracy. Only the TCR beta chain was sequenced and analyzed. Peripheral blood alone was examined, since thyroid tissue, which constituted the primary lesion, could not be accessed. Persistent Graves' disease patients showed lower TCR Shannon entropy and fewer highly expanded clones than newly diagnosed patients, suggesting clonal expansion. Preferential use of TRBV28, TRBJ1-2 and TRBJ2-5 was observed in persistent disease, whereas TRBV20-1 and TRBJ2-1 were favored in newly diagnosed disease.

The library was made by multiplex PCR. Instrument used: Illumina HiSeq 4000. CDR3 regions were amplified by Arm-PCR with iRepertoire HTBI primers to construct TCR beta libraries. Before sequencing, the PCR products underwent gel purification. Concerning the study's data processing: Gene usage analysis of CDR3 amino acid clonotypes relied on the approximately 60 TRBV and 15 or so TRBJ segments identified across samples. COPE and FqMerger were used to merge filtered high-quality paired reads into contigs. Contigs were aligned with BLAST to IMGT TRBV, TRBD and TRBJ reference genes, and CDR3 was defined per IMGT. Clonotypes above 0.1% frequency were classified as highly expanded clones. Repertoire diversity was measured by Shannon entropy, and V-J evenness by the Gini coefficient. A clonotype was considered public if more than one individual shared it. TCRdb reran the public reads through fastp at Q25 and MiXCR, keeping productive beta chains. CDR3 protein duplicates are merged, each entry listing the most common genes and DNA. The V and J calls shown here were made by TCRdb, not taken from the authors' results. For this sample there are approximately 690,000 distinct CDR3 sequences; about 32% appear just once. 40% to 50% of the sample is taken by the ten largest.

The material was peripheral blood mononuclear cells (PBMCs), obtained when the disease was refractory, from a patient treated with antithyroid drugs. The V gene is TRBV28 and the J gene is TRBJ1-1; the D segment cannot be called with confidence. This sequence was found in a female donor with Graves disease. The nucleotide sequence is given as TGTGCCAGCAGTCCTGTGACGGATCTGAACACTGAAGCTTTCTTT. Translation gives CASSPVTDLNTEAFF.